Presented here are 25 T cell receptor beta chains from one specimen sequenced in a study of blood T cell repertoires in COVID-19. The method was immunoSEQ multiplex PCR; TCRdb's version includes in-frame clones alone and lacks a portion of them. The sample has around 43,000 clones, around 89% seen once. The sequencing input was peripheral blood. The receptors here all came from a human donor in a cohort sampled during active COVID-19.

This chain links TRBV18 with TRBJ2-4; D is possibly TRBD2 (6 bases). This CDR3 has 13 residues. The germline V gene has CDR1 KGHSH and CDR2 LQKENI. Trimming took off 6 bases at V and 7 bases at J, with 13 bases between the two ends. This CDR3 reads CASSLEGYNIQYF. The DNA of the CDR3 is TGTGCCAGCTCCCTGGAGGGGTATAACATTCAGTACTTC. The whole variable domain, filled in from reference TRBV18 and TRBJ2-4, reads NAGVMQNPRHLVRRRGQEARLRCSPMKGHSHVYWYRQLPEEGLKFMVYLQKENIIDESGMPKERFSAEFPKEGPSILRIQQVVRGDSAAYFCASSLEGYNIQYFGAGTRLSVL.

The genes are TRBV23-1 and TRBJ2-2; 7 bases map to TRBD2. TRBV23-1 is an ORF for which the function is uncertain. V dropped 0 bases and J dropped 4; count of bases not matched to a gene: 5. The CDR3 is 16 amino acids. The CDR3 DNA follows: TGCGCCAGCAGTCAATCTGCAGGGAGGGCCACCGGGGAGCTGTTTTTT. The encoded protein is CASSQSAGRATGELFF.

The V call is TRBV25-1, the J call TRBJ2-7; no clear D gene. The V end lost 4 bases, the J end lost 1 base, and 5 bases lay between the germline ends. The V gene's germline CDR1 is MGHDK and CDR2 SYGVNS. CDR3 length: 12 residues. The CDR3 nucleotides read TGTGCCAGCAGTGCCCAGTCCTACGAGCAGTACTTC. This gives the protein CASSAQSYEQYF.

This clone was counted a single time. The chain joins TRBV7-9 to TRBJ2-6, with D tentatively TRBD1 (5 bases). This CDR3 is 16 amino acids long. CDR1 is SEHNR, CDR2 FQNEAQ, per germline (reference sequence). Trimming removed 1 base from V and 2 bases from J, with 9 bases in between. CDR3 nucleotides: TGTGCCAGCAGCTTAGGGCAGGGCCCTGGGGCCAACGTCCTGACTTTC. This gives the protein CASSLGQGPGANVLTF.

CDR3 nucleotide sequence: TGTGCCAGTAGTGCGACAGGGACCTCTGGGGCCAACGTCCTGACTTTC. Amino acids: CASSATGTSGANVLTF. The V and J genes are TRBV19 and TRBJ2-6; the match to TRBD1 covers 7 bases. V gave up 5 bases and J gave up 0 bases; unmatched junction bases: 4. The CDR3 extends over 16 amino acids. CDR1 LNHDA and CDR2 SQIVND come from the germline V gene (reference sequence).

The J gene is TRBJ2-2, the V gene TRBV3-1 (or the pseudogene TRBV3-2); no reliable D call. Germline V CDR1 and CDR2: LGHDT, YNNKEL (reference sequence). Trimming removed 2 bases at V and 6 bases at J, with 4 bases between. The CDR3 spans 12 residues. The CDR3 nucleotides are TGTGCCAGCAGCCAACTGTCCGGGGAGCTGTTTTTT. It yields the protein CASSQLSGELFF.

As DNA, the CDR3 is TGTGCCTGGAGGGCAGGGACAAACTATGGCTACACCTTC. Translating it yields CAWRAGTNYGYTF. The chain has TRBV30 and TRBJ1-2, with D possibly TRBD1 on 6 matching bases. Per the germline V gene, CDR1 is GTSNPN and CDR2 is SVGIG (reference sequence). The V end lost 3 bases, the J end lost 2 bases, and 10 bases lay between the germline ends. This CDR3 is built from 13 residues.

The chain couples TRBV27 to TRBJ2-1; tentatively, D is TRBD2 (6 bases). V lost 4 bases to trimming and J lost 5 bases, with 15 bases between them. The CDR3 length is 15 residues. Per germline, CDR1 MNHEY and CDR2 SMNVEV (reference sequence). CDR3 nucleotide sequence: TGTGCCAGCAGTTCCGCGGGGTGGGGGGACAATGAGCAGTTCTTC. Amino acid sequence: CASSSAGWGDNEQFF.

This chain uses TRBV5-1 with TRBJ2-3, with D tentatively TRBD2 (5 bases). The CDR3 totals 16 residues. V lost 6 bases, J lost 0 bases, and 17 bases lay in between. Germline V gene data show CDR1 as SGHRS and CDR2 as YFSETQ. The chain's CDR3 is CASKRPDSSSTDTQYF. In DNA form, the CDR3 reads TGCGCCAGCAAGCGTCCGGACTCTTCTAGCACAGATACGCAGTATTTT.

This chain links TRBV30 with TRBJ1-2, with D maybe TRBD1 (5 bases). V was shortened by 5 bases and J by 4 bases, with 11 bases between the two germline ends. Germline-derived CDR1 and CDR2 are GTSNPN and SVGIG (reference sequence). The CDR3 runs 12 residues. The CDR3 DNA follows: TGTGCCTGGGCCGACAGACCCTATGGCTACACCTTC. As protein: CAWADRPYGYTF.

This chain connects TRBV13 to TRBJ2-4; TRBD1 matches at 10 bases. The J segment lost 0 bases and the V segment lost 4 bases, leaving 12 bases of the junction unmatched. This CDR3 is built from 19 residues. Germline V gene lookup returns CDR1 PRHDT and CDR2 FYEKMQ (reference sequence). The CDR3 spells CASSSSGTGDPLAKNIQYF. The DNA for the CDR3 is TGTGCCAGCAGCTCCTCCGGGACAGGGGACCCTCTAGCCAAAAACATTCAGTACTTC.

This rearrangement joins TRBV7-2 to TRBJ2-3, with unresolved D. The CDR3 spans 13 residues. V lost 6 bases and J lost 1, with 8 bases in between. The germline V gene has CDR1 SGHTA and CDR2 FQGNSA. CDR3 in amino acids: CASRGTGTDTQYF. The CDR3 region has the DNA TGTGCCAGCAGGGGCACCGGCACAGATACGCAGTATTTT.

V usage is TRBV2 and J usage is TRBJ2-5, with TRBD2 identical over 12 bases. The CDR3 is made up of 16 amino acids. Germline assignment: CDR1 SNHLY and CDR2 FYNNEI. Trimming at V came to 10 bases and at J to 5 bases, leaving 14 bases not matched to a gene. In DNA form, the CDR3 reads TGTGCCACCAAGCGGTCTAGCGGGAGGGCCGGGGAGACCCAGTACTTC. It yields the protein CATKRSSGRAGETQYF.

The rearrangement uses TRBV5-1 and TRBJ1-2; a possible D gene is TRBD1 (6 bases). The CDR3 is 14 residues long. Trimming took 8 bases from V and 5 from J, leaving 19 bases between them. Per the germline V gene, CDR1 is SGHRS and CDR2 is YFSETQ. For the CDR3, the DNA is TGCGCCAGTAGGCCTACAGGGTCCAGGTATGGCTACACCTTC. Translating it yields CASRPTGSRYGYTF.

The chain has TRBV11-3 and TRBJ2-7; 10 bases match TRBD2. J was trimmed by 5 bases and V by 0 bases; bases with no gene match: 4. The CDR3 extends over 15 amino acids. Germline V CDR1 and CDR2: SGHNT, YENEEA. DNA of the CDR3: TGTGCCAGCAGCTTAGACGGGACTAGCGAGGACGAGCAGTACTTC. As protein: CASSLDGTSEDEQYF.

The rearrangement joins TRBV7-2 to TRBJ1-4; possible D gene TRBD1, 5 bases. This CDR3 is built from 14 residues. The germline V gene has CDR1 SGHTA and CDR2 FQGNSA. Deletions cut 2 bases from V and 4 bases from J, with 8 bases between. CDR3 amino acids: CASSLWGGNEKLFF. The CDR3 coding sequence is TGTGCCAGCAGCTTATGGGGGGGTAATGAAAAACTGTTTTTT.

The J gene is TRBJ2-7, the V gene TRBV2; the D gene is possibly TRBD2 (5 bases). The CDR3 runs 15 residues. Germline V gives CDR1 SNHLY, CDR2 FYNNEI. V lost 6 bases, J lost 7 bases, and 22 bases lay in between. CDR3 protein: CASSAGLRGLWEQYF. CDR3 bases: TGTGCCAGCAGCGCCGGACTGAGAGGCCTCTGGGAGCAGTACTTC.

This chain joins TRBV5-1 and TRBJ1-5; tentatively, D is TRBD1 (5 bases). Germline CDR1 reads SGHRS; CDR2 reads YFSETQ. The germline V and J ends were trimmed by 0 bases and 5 bases, with 6 bases remaining between them. The CDR3 loop spans 13 amino acids. The CDR3 here is CASSLVGDQPQHF. The CDR3 DNA follows: TGCGCCAGCAGCTTGGTAGGGGATCAGCCCCAGCATTTT.

The CDR3 here is CASSQDGGYTF. The CDR3 nucleotides are TGTGCCAGCAGCCAAGACGGTGGCTACACCTTC. The rearrangement links TRBV3-1 (or the pseudogene TRBV3-2) to TRBJ1-2; no definite D call. The V end lost 0 bases, the J end lost 7 bases, and 3 bases lay between the germline ends. CDR3 length: 11 amino acids. Looked up from germline, CDR1 is LGHDT and CDR2 is YNNKEL (reference sequence).

This sequence joins TRBV7-9 and TRBJ1-2, with 7 nucleotides matching TRBD1. The V gene's germline CDR1 is SEHNR and CDR2 FQNEAQ (reference sequence). The CDR3 has 14 residues. V trimming: 1 base; J trimming: 6 bases; junction bases outside the gene matches: 5. In DNA, the CDR3 is TGTGCCAGCAGCTTAGAGATCACAGGGGATGGCTACACCTTC. Translated: CASSLEITGDGYTF.

CDR3 bases: TGCAGTGCTAGTAGCGGGGTCGCGGATCAGCCCCAGCATTTT. This codes for CSASSGVADQPQHF. The chain employs TRBV20-1 and TRBJ1-5; D is undetermined. This CDR3 has 14 residues. Germline CDR1 reads DFQATT; CDR2 reads SNEGSKA (reference sequence). V was clipped by 3 bases and J by 5 bases, with 14 bases between them.

This clone has only one observation. The chain combines TRBV30 with TRBJ1-6; TRBD1 matches at 7 bases. The germline gives CDR1 GTSNPN, CDR2 SVGIG (reference sequence). The CDR3 runs to 14 residues. V shed 3 bases, J shed 4 bases, and the junction held 3 bases outside the gene matches. For the CDR3, the DNA is TGTGCCTGGAGCGCAGGGGGATATAATTCACCCCTCCACTTT. Translating gives CAWSAGGYNSPLHF.

This clone was observed once. The V gene is TRBV6-5, the J gene TRBJ1-2; D ambiguous. The CDR3 extends over 14 amino acids. Between the trimmed V and J ends, which lost 0 bases and 2 bases, there was a span of 7 bases. Germline V lookup: CDR1 MNHEY, CDR2 SVGAGI. This chain's CDR3 is CASSYSTGNYGYTF. CDR3 coding DNA: TGTGCCAGCAGTTACTCGACGGGAAACTATGGCTACACCTTC.

This clone was seen a few times. The chain combines TRBV2 with TRBJ2-2; tentatively, D is TRBD2 (6 bases). There are 14 residues in the CDR3. The V end lost 8 bases, the J end lost 0 bases, and 10 bases lay between the germline ends. From germline, CDR1 is SNHLY and CDR2 FYNNEI. The CDR3 loop is CASLGTSNTGELFF. Written as DNA, the CDR3 is TGTGCCAGCCTCGGGACTTCGAACACCGGGGAGCTGTTTTTT.

This clone has just one count. The CDR3 DNA reads TGCGCCAGCAGTGGTGGGACAGGGAGGGTTGAAAAACTGTTTTTT. Its translation: CASSGGTGRVEKLFF. The rearrangement joins TRBV10-2 to TRBJ1-4, with 9 bases that match TRBD1. The length of the CDR3 is 15 residues. V trimming: 4 bases; J trimming: 7 bases; junction bases outside the gene matches: 7. The germline V gene encodes CDR1 WSHSY and CDR2 SAAADI.